The 7 T cell receptor beta chains listed next were all sequenced from one sample in a study of identical twins. TCRdb itself ran the 5' RACE reads through MiXCR, one entry per CDR3 protein. The data contain hundreds of thousands of distinct CDR3 sequences, roughly 6% of them singletons. What was sequenced was naive T cells sorted from blood. The receptor source for this set is a man aged 18 to 29 in good health.

The sample holds many counts of this clonotype. The gene calls are TRBV14 and TRBJ2-1; 9 bases line up with TRBD2. This CDR3 is built from 14 residues. Trimming cost V 8 bases and J 6 bases; bases outside gene matches: 8. Germline V gene lookup returns CDR1 SGHDN and CDR2 FVKESK. This chain's CDR3 is CASGRLAVINEQFF. In nucleotides, the CDR3 is TGTGCCAGCGGTCGACTAGCGGTGATCAATGAGCAGTTCTTC.

This clonotype was counted many times. The rearrangement joins TRBV29-1 to TRBJ2-3, with a weak D call TRBD2 (6 bases). V lost 5 bases, J lost 0 bases, and 15 bases lay in between. The CDR3 has 15 residues. Germline CDR1 is SQVTM and CDR2 is ANQGSEA. The CDR3 reads CSVKRSGTSTDTQYF. In nucleotides, the CDR3 is TGCAGCGTTAAGAGGTCCGGGACTAGCACAGATACGCAGTATTTT.

This clonotype was observed a handful of times. The chain couples TRBV15 to TRBJ1-1; D uncertain. Germline V CDR1 and CDR2: LNHNV, YYDKDF (reference sequence). This CDR3 region has 13 residues. The germline V and J ends were trimmed by 1 base and 8 bases, with 11 bases remaining between them. CDR3 sequence reads: CATSRVGEREAFF. The CDR3 DNA reads TGTGCCACCAGCAGAGTCGGAGAGAGGGAAGCTTTCTTT. The full variable domain, completed using reference TRBV15 and TRBJ1-1, is DAMVIQNPRYQVTQFGKPVTLSCSQTLNHNVMYWYQQKSSQAPKLLFHYYDKDFNNEADTPDNFQSRRPNTSFCFLDIRSPGLGDTAMYLCATSRVGEREAFFGQGTRLTVV.

In this sample, this clonotype turned up many times. The chain joins TRBV12-3 or TRBV12-4 to TRBJ2-5; D perhaps matches TRBD2 (5 bases). Trimming removed 6 bases at V and 1 base at J, with 12 bases between. There are 14 residues in the CDR3. CDR3 in amino acids: CASSGGGPQETQYF. The CDR3 DNA reads TGTGCCAGCAGCGGTGGCGGGCCCCAAGAGACCCAGTACTTC.

This clonotype was detected ten times or more. This sequence joins TRBV12-3 or TRBV12-4 and TRBJ2-7; 9 bases agree with TRBD2. The junction had 9 bases not matched to a gene; V was cut back by 7 bases and J by 2 bases. The CDR3 is 15 amino acids. CDR3 nucleotides: TGTGCCAGCAAACATAGCGGGAGCTTCACCTACGAGCAGTACTTC. As protein: CASKHSGSFTYEQYF.

The chain combines TRBV5-1 with TRBJ2-2; 10 bases are a match to TRBD1. J was trimmed by 4 bases and V by 4 bases; bases with no gene match: 4. The CDR3 runs 15 residues. In germline, CDR1 is SGHRS, CDR2 YFSETQ. CDR3 DNA sequence: TGCGCCAGCAGCCAGGGACAGGGGTCCACCGGGGAGCTGTTTTTT. It translates to CASSQGQGSTGELFF.

The chain combines TRBV5-5 with TRBJ2-3, with TRBD1 identical over 10 bases. This CDR3 has 16 residues. CDR1 is SGHKS, CDR2 YYEKEE, per germline (reference sequence). J gave up 2 bases and V 4 bases, and 7 bases lay outside the gene matches. In DNA form, the CDR3 reads TGTGCCAGCAGCGTGCCGGGACAGGGGATCACAGATACGCAGTATTTT. As protein: CASSVPGQGITDTQYF.